One and the same sample provided the 7 T cell receptor beta chains below, sequenced in a study of OX40 agonist ivuxolimab in advanced cancers. Clones were read by immunoSEQ multiplex PCR, and TCRdb kept only the in-frame ones, dropping some. The data hold approximately 30,000 clones, with around 83% observed a single time. The specimen was CD4+ or CD8+ T cells sorted from blood, collected in a trial of the OX40 agonist ivuxolimab. The receptors derive from an adult with an advanced solid tumor such as melanoma, head and neck, liver or kidney cancer.

The chain links TRBV7-9 to TRBJ1-5, with a tentative D call TRBD1 (5 bases). Germline V lookup: CDR1 SEHNR, CDR2 FQNEAQ (reference sequence). V was shortened by 5 bases and J by 0 bases, with 8 bases between the two germline ends. CDR3 size: 14 residues. This CDR3 reads CASSTGGSNQPQHF. CDR3 sequence (DNA): TGTGCCAGCAGCACCGGGGGTAGCAATCAGCCCCAGCATTTT.

This clone was observed a single time. The junction shows a germline mismatch at one end, possibly a read error. This chain links TRBV10-3 with TRBJ2-7, with D possibly being TRBD2 (6 bases). The CDR3 runs to 15 residues. Germline assignment: CDR1 ENHRY and CDR2 SYGVKD. The chain's CDR3 is CASSYSQRTIYEQYF. CDR3 in DNA: TGTGCCAGCAGTTACTCACAGCGGACTATCTACGAGCAGTACTTC.

The chain employs TRBV11-2 and TRBJ2-2, with 7 positions matching TRBD1. Losses at the gene ends were 2 bases for V and 4 bases for J; bases not matched to a gene: 1. Looked up from germline, CDR1 is SGHAT and CDR2 is FQNNGV. The CDR3 extends over 14 amino acids. CDR3 sequence (DNA): TGTGCCAGCAGCTTATACAGGGGCACCGGGGAGCTGTTTTTT. It translates to CASSLYRGTGELFF.

The V call is TRBV27, the J call TRBJ1-5, with 7 bases lining up with TRBD1. The J segment lost 6 bases and the V segment lost 1 base, leaving 9 bases of the junction unmatched. Germline-derived CDR1 and CDR2 are MNHEY and SMNVEV (reference sequence). This CDR3 has 16 residues. The chain's CDR3 is CASSLFGAGGAQPQHF. The CDR3 DNA sequence: TGTGCCAGCAGTTTATTTGGGGCAGGGGGGGCTCAGCCCCAGCATTTT.

By share of the sample, this clone is medium-sized. This chain uses TRBV6-5 with TRBJ2-5; the D is unclear. There are 13 residues in the CDR3. Germline CDR1 is MNHEY and CDR2 is SVGAGI. V was shortened by 6 bases and J by 5 bases, with 13 bases between the two germline ends. This chain's CDR3 is CASSRGSWETQYF. The CDR3 DNA sequence: TGTGCCAGCAGCAGAGGCAGTTGGGAGACCCAGTACTTC.

The rearrangement links TRBV30 to TRBJ1-5; TRBD1 aligns across 10 bases. This CDR3 comprises 15 residues. V shed 0 bases and J 3 bases; nucleotides not matched to a gene: 2. Germline CDR1 is GTSNPN and CDR2 is SVGIG (reference sequence). For the CDR3, the DNA is TGTGCCTGGAGTGTCGGGACAGGGGTCAATCAGCCCCAGCATTTT. This gives the protein CAWSVGTGVNQPQHF.

This sequence joins TRBV4-1 and TRBJ2-5, with 9 bases that match TRBD2. The germline V gene encodes CDR1 MGHRA and CDR2 YSYEKL. Germline trimming cut 6 bases from V and 3 bases from J; bases unmatched to any gene: 8. The CDR3 is 15 residues long. The CDR3 DNA sequence: TGCGCCAGCAGTCCCCCCGGGACTAGCAAAGAGACCCAGTACTTC. The encoded protein is CASSPPGTSKETQYF.